The rows below give T cell receptor beta chains drawn from one sample of a study of T cell repertoires in cytomegalovirus infection. TCRdb re-analysed the reads in MiXCR, keeping a single row per CDR3 protein. The sample lists fewer than 200,000 distinct CDR3 sequences, more than 9% seen once, with about 4.2% in the top ten. Sequenced: PBMCs. These receptors were collected from a human donor in good health (CMV status not recorded). Some clones in this sample may be carry-over from other donors' samples. Both conserved end residues are part of each CDR3. The D gene is left open where the match is weak. Clone size appears in some rows only: once, few, many, or a class for an expanded clone.

J | D | V | size | DNA | CDR3
TRBJ1-2 | TRBD1 | TRBV7-2 | many | TGTGCCAGCAGCCTAACCGGGACAGGGCTCTATGGCTACACCTTC | CASSLTGTGLYGYTF
TRBJ1-1 | . | TRBV28 | many | TGTGCCAGCAGAGCCCGCAGGGGATTGAACACTGAAGCTTTCTTT | CASRARRGLNTEAFF
TRBJ2-5 | . | TRBV6-5 | few | TGTGCCAGCAGTCTCGACTACAAGCAAGAGACCCAGTACTTC | CASSLDYKQETQYF
TRBJ1-5 | . | TRBV2 | . | TGTGCCAGCAGTGAAATCGGGGGTAGTCATCAGCCCCAGCATTTT | CASSEIGGSHQPQHF
TRBJ1-1 | . | TRBV7-2 | many | TGTGCCAGCAGCTTAAGTCGTGGGAACACTGAAGCTTTCTTT | CASSLSRGNTEAFF
TRBJ2-5 | TRBD2 | TRBV28 | many | TGTGCCAGCAGTGTGGGACTAGCGGGAGCTGAGACCCAGTACTTC | CASSVGLAGAETQYF
TRBJ2-1 | TRBD2 | TRBV20-1 | . | TGCAGTGCTAGAGGAGTAGCGGGATCTACTGAGCAGTTCTTC | CSARGVAGSTEQFF
TRBJ2-7 | TRBD1 | TRBV7-2 | many | TGTGCCAGCAGCTACTCCCCCGACAGGGGCTACGAGCAGTACTTC | CASSYSPDRGYEQYF
TRBJ1-5 | TRBD1 | TRBV6-6 | many | TGTGCCAGCAGTTGGACAGGGGGCGTTGATCAGCCCCAGCATTTT | CASSWTGGVDQPQHF
TRBJ2-5 | TRBD2 | TRBV28 | many | TGTGCCAGCAGTCCACTAGCGGGGGTGTTGGAGACCCAGTACTTC | CASSPLAGVLETQYF
TRBJ2-7 | . | TRBV29-1 | few | TGCAGCGCAACGACCGAGAGGTACGAGCAGTACTTC | CSATTERYEQYF
TRBJ2-5 | . | TRBV5-1 | . | TGCGCCAGCAGTGCAAATACCGGGAGAATGGAGACCCAGTACTTC | CASSANTGRMETQYF
TRBJ1-1 | . | TRBV7-2 | many | TGTGCCAGCAGCTTCCATGGGGGCGTCACTGAAGCTTTCTTT | CASSFHGGVTEAFF
TRBJ1-6 | TRBD1 | TRBV28 | . | TGTGCCAGCAGTTCTAGAGGGACAGGGGGCTCTAATTCACCCCTCCACTTT | CASSSRGTGGSNSPLHF
TRBJ1-1 | . | TRBV15 | many | TGTGCCACCAGCCTGACAGCGAACACTGAAGCTTTCTTT | CATSLTANTEAFF
TRBJ1-4 | TRBD1 | TRBV6-6 | . | TGTGCCAGCAGTCGGGACAGTGAAAAACTGTTTTTT | CASSRDSEKLFF
TRBJ2-7 | . | TRBV6-2/TRBV6-3 | . | TGTGCCAGCAGTTACTCTGAACAGCCCTCCTACGAGCAGTACTTC | CASSYSEQPSYEQYF
TRBJ1-2 | TRBD1 | TRBV4-3 | . | TGCGCCAGCAGCCAGAGGGACAGGGGATCTGATGGCTACACCTTC | CASSQRDRGSDGYTF
TRBJ2-5 | TRBD2 | TRBV7-9 | many | TGTGCCAGCAGCCAACGAAGAGGACTAGCGGGAGGCGAGACCCAGTACTTC | CASSQRRGLAGGETQYF
TRBJ2-7 | . | TRBV11-2 | few | TGTGCCAGCAGCTTAGAACTAGTTAGGAACGAGCAGTACTTC | CASSLELVRNEQYF
TRBJ1-1 | TRBD1 | TRBV20-1 | . | TGCAGTGCTAGAGTCTCAGGGGGCGTTCCTGAAGCTTTCTTT | CSARVSGGVPEAFF
TRBJ2-7 | . | TRBV20-1 | few | TGCAGTGCTAGAGTCCCTGGGTCTACGCTGAGCGAGCAGTACTTC | CSARVPGSTLSEQYF
TRBJ2-3 | . | TRBV5-4 | few | TGTGCCAGCAGCTTGGAAGTCGGGAGCACAGATACGCAGTATTTT | CASSLEVGSTDTQYF
TRBJ2-7 | TRBD1 | TRBV5-4 | many | TGTGCCAGCAGCTTGGAGGGGGCGCGACAGGGGTCCTACGAGCAGTACTTC | CASSLEGARQGSYEQYF
TRBJ2-7 | TRBD2 | TRBV7-2 | many | TGTGCCAGCAGCCCCCAGAGCGGGAGTTCCGACGAGCAGTACTTC | CASSPQSGSSDEQYF
TRBJ1-2 | TRBD1 | TRBV12-3/TRBV12-4 | few | TGTGCCAGCAGGACATCGTCCCGGGACAGTTTTGGCTACACCTTC | CASRTSSRDSFGYTF
TRBJ2-1 | TRBD2 | TRBV5-1 | few | TGCGCCAGCAGCGGAGCTAGCGGGGGGGCGTCCTACAATGAGCAGTTCTTC | CASSGASGGASYNEQFF
TRBJ2-7 | . | TRBV7-3 | many | TGTGCCAGCAGCTCAAGACCGGGGCCCTACGAGCAGTACTTC | CASSSRPGPYEQYF
TRBJ2-7 | TRBD2 | TRBV12-3/TRBV12-4 | few | TGTGCCAGCTCAAACATAGCGGGGTTCTACGAGCAGTACTTC | CASSNIAGFYEQYF
TRBJ1-6 | . | TRBV4-2 | many | TGTGCCAGCAGCCCAGGACCGAGCTTCGAGAGTTCACCCCTCCACTTT | CASSPGPSFESSPLHF
TRBJ1-5 | TRBD1 | TRBV30 | . | TGTGCCTGGAGTGTGGGGACAGGGGTTGGCAATCAGCCCCAGCATTTT | CAWSVGTGVGNQPQHF
TRBJ2-3 | TRBD2 | TRBV6-1 | many | TGTGCCAGCAGGCCAGCGGGAGGGCCCGCAGATACGCAGTATTTT | CASRPAGGPADTQYF
TRBJ1-1 | . | TRBV15 | . | TGTGCCACCAGCAGAGAGGGGGCAGGGACTGAAGCTTTCTTT | CATSREGAGTEAFF
TRBJ2-5 | TRBD1 | TRBV11-2 | few | TGTGCCAGCAGCCCCCGACAGGGGGGGGGACAAGAGACCCAGTACTTC | CASSPRQGGGQETQYF
TRBJ2-3 | TRBD2 | TRBV5-1 | many | TGCGCCAGCAGCTTGGCTGGACTAGCGGGAGTGGGCACAGATACGCAGTATTTT | CASSLAGLAGVGTDTQYF
TRBJ1-6 | . | TRBV2 | . | TGTGCCAGCAGTGACGTTCCCAGACCTGGTTCACCCCTCCACTTT | CASSDVPRPGSPLHF
TRBJ2-7 | . | TRBV28 | many | TGTGCCACCGACCTTGGGGGGCCCCACTCCTACGAGCAGTACTTC | CATDLGGPHSYEQYF
TRBJ2-3 | TRBD2 | TRBV2 | many | TGTGCCAGCAGTGAGGTGGGGAGCGGGGACACAGATACGCAGTATTTT | CASSEVGSGDTDTQYF
TRBJ1-1 | . | TRBV5-1 | . | TGCGCCAGCAGCTTGGACAGTCCATTGAACACTGAAGCTTTCTTT | CASSLDSPLNTEAFF
TRBJ2-7 | . | TRBV20-1 | . | TGCAGTGCTCCAAGGGCGGGGAAATCCTACGAGCAGTACTTC | CSAPRAGKSYEQYF
TRBJ2-5 | . | TRBV23-1 | few | TGCGCCAGCAGCACCCCCCTGAGGCCTCAAGAGACCCAGTACTTC | CASSTPLRPQETQYF
TRBJ2-7 | . | TRBV7-2 | many | TGTGCCAGCAGCCCATACTCCCCCTACGAGCAGTACTTC | CASSPYSPYEQYF
TRBJ1-1 | . | TRBV28 | many | TGTGCCAGCAGTTTTATCATGGACACTGAAGCTTTCTTT | CASSFIMDTEAFF
TRBJ2-1 | TRBD2 | TRBV20-1 | many | TGCAGTGCGCCCTCGGCGCGGGGGGCCGCTAATGAGCAGTTCTTC | CSAPSARGAANEQFF
TRBJ1-1 | . | TRBV6-6 | many | TGTGCCAGCATCTTGTCAGGGGTCCGTGACACTGAAGCTTTCTTT | CASILSGVRDTEAFF
TRBJ2-3 | TRBD2 | TRBV12-3/TRBV12-4 | many | TGTGCCAGCAGTTTCGCAGCGGGAGGGGGAGATACGCAGTATTTT | CASSFAAGGGDTQYF
TRBJ1-2 | . | TRBV6-6 | few | TGTGCCAGCAGCCACACCAGGGATAACTATGGCTACACCTTC | CASSHTRDNYGYTF
TRBJ1-1 | . | TRBV7-9 | few | TGTGCCAGCAGCTTAGTTGGGCGGCAGGGGCAAGCTTTCTTT | CASSLVGRQGQAFF
TRBJ2-6 | . | TRBV7-2 | many | TGTGCCAGCAGCTTAGTATCGGGCGGGGCCAACGTCCTGACTTTC | CASSLVSGGANVLTF
TRBJ1-4 | . | TRBV7-2 | few | TGTGCCAGCAGCCTTAGCGGTCAACGACTGTTTTTT | CASSLSGQRLFF
TRBJ2-1 | . | TRBV2 | many | TGTGCCAGCATTGTGGCTGCCGTCGGTGAGCAGTTCTTC | CASIVAAVGEQFF
TRBJ1-1 | . | TRBV6-1 | many | TGTGCCAGCAGTTATATTCGGACGGGCACTGAAGCTTTCTTT | CASSYIRTGTEAFF
TRBJ2-7 | TRBD2 | TRBV5-1 | few | TGCGCCAGCAGCTACAGCGGGGATACCTACGAGCAGTACTTC | CASSYSGDTYEQYF
TRBJ2-7 | TRBD1 | TRBV5-1 | few | TGCGCCAGCAGCACGGGACAGATTCACTCCTACGAGCAGTACTTC | CASSTGQIHSYEQYF